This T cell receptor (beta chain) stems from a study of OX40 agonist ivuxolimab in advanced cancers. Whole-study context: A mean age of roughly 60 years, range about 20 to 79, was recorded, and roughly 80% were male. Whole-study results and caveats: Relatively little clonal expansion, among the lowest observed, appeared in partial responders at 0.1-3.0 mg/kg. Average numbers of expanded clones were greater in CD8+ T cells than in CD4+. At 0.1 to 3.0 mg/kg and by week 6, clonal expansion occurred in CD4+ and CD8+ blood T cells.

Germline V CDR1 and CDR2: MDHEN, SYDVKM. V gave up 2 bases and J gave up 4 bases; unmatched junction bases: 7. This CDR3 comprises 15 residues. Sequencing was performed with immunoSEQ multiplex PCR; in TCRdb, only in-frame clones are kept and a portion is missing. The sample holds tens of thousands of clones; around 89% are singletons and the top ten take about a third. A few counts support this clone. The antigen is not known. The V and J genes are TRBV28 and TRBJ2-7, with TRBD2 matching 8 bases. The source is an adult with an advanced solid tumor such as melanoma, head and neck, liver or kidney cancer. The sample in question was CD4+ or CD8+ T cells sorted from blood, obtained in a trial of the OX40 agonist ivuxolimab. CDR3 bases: TGTGCCAGCAGTTTAACGGCGGGAGGAGGGTACGAGCAGTACTTC. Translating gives CASSLTAGGGYEQYF.